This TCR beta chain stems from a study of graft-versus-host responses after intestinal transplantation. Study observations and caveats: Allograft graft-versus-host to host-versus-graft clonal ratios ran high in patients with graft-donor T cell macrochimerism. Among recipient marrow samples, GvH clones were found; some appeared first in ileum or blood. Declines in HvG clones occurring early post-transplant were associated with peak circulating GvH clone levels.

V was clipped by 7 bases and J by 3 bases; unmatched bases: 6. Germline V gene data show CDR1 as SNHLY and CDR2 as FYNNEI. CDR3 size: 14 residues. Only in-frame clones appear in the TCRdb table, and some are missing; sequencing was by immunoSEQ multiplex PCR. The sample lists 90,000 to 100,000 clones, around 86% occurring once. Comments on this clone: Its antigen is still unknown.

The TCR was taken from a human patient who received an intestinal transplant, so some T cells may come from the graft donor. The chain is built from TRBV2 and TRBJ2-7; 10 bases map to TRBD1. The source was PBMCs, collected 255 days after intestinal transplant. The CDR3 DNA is TGTGCCAGCACTTCCGGGACAGGGGTCTACGAGCAGTACTTC. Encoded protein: CASTSGTGVYEQYF. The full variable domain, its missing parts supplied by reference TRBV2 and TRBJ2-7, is EPEVTQTPSHQVTQMGQEVILRCVPISNHLYFYWYRQILGQKVEFLVSFYNNEISEKSEIFDDQFSVERPDGSNFTLKIRSTKLEDSAMYFCASTSGTGVYEQYFGPGTRLTVT.